The 10 T cell receptor beta chains listed next were all sequenced from one sample in a study of tumor-infiltrating lymphocytes in primary liver carcinoma. TCR beta cDNA was made from 500 ng total RNA with a constant-region primer. Each TCR beta library was derived from three nested multiplex PCR rounds that employed slightly modified ARM-PCR. Researchers ran the first two PCR rounds for approximately 9 cycles each with TRBV1-TRBV30 forward primers and a C-beta reverse primer. Each CDR3 protein gets one entry after TCRdb re-called the multiplex PCR reads with MiXCR. The repertoire holds approximately 330,000 distinct CDR3 sequences, with roughly 61% as singletons. Blood RNA originated from unsorted whole blood, with germline DNA additionally extracted. Source material: peripheral blood. These receptors came from a man aged 35 to 55 with primary liver carcinoma and hepatitis B virus infection.

Comment on this clonotype: Compared with germline, one end of the junction differs, possibly owing to a read error. The chain carries TRBV12-3 or TRBV12-4 and TRBJ1-2; no clear D. This CDR3 is 15 amino acids long. The CDR3 here is CASSPGPSSYYGYAF. CDR3 DNA sequence: TGTGCCAGCAGTCCAGGACCGAGTTCGTACTATGGCTACGCCTTC.

On this clonotype: Sequence at one end of the junction differs from germline and may be a read error. The chain carries TRBV5-4 and TRBJ2-2; D possibly corresponds to TRBD2 (5 bases). CDR1 and CDR2 (germline): SGHNT, YYREEE (reference sequence). CDR3 length equals 11 residues. CDR3 coding DNA: TGTGCCAGCAGTTCCACCGGGGAGCTGTCTTTT. As protein: CASSSTGELSF.

About this clonotype itself: A much more abundant neighbour one base away suggests this may be a read error. The chain links TRBV29-1 to TRBJ2-3; either TRBD1 or TRBD2 may supply D (5 bases each). Germline lookup yields CDR1 SQVTM and CDR2 ANQGSEA. The CDR3 sequence is 13 residues long. The CDR3 region is CSVPTASIDTQYF. The CDR3 DNA is TGCAGCGTCCCGACAGCTAGCATAGATACGCAGTATTTT.

Turning to this clonotype: The germline gene is not matched at one end of the junction; a read error may be the cause. The CDR3 reads CASSPELAVTSYEQYF. CDR3 coding DNA: TGCGCCAGCAGCCCGGAACTAGCGGTCACATCCTATGAGCAGTACTTC. This chain uses TRBV4-3 with TRBJ2-7; TRBD2 matches at 8 bases. Germline V gives CDR1 LGHNA, CDR2 YSLEER. This CDR3 region has 16 residues.

About this clonotype: Mismatch with germline at one junction end may stem from a read error. The V and J genes are TRBV11-2 and TRBJ2-7, with D possibly being TRBD1 (5 bases). The CDR3 extends over 14 amino acids. Germline V gives CDR1 SGHAT, CDR2 FQNNGV. CDR3 sequence: CASSARTRPYEHYF. Here the CDR3 DNA reads TGTGCCAGCAGCGCTCGGACACGGCCGTACGAGCATTACTTC.

This clonotype was counted many times. This chain connects TRBV7-9 to TRBJ1-5; D remains unclear. Trimming took off 5 bases at V and 6 bases at J, with 11 bases between the two ends. Germline V gives CDR1 SEHNR, CDR2 FQNEAQ (reference sequence). The CDR3 covers 13 residues. DNA for the CDR3: TGTGCCAGCAGCGGCAGTATCACTCAGCCCCAGCATTTT. Translation: CASSGSITQPQHF.

There are many counts of this clonotype. This rearrangement joins TRBV4-1 to TRBJ1-2; 7 nucleotides align to TRBD1. Unmatched junction bases numbered 13, after V lost 4 bases and J lost 2 bases. This CDR3 is built from 17 residues. From germline, CDR1 is MGHRA and CDR2 YSYEKL. The CDR3 region is CASSLVPTGTANYGYTF. DNA for the CDR3: TGCGCCAGCAGCCTCGTACCTACCGGGACAGCAAACTATGGCTACACCTTC.

For this clonotype: This clone may be a read error of a much larger clone one base away. The CDR3 does not close with the conserved phenylalanine or tryptophan, likely indicating a read error. The rearrangement links TRBV10-3 to TRBJ2-3; the match to TRBD2 covers 12 bases. V was clipped by 10 bases and J by 4 bases; unmatched bases: 6. Germline V CDR1 and CDR2: ENHRY, SYGVKD. This CDR3 has 14 residues. CDR3 protein: CATTGLAGPDTQYL. CDR3 bases: TGTGCCACCACCGGACTAGCGGGACCAGATACGCAGTATCTT.

The V and J genes are TRBV25-1 and TRBJ2-2, with D maybe TRBD1 (6 bases). The CDR3 sequence is 16 residues long. V was pared by 3 bases and J by 1 base, with 12 bases between. Germline lookup yields CDR1 MGHDK and CDR2 SYGVNS. CDR3 sequence reads: CASSEWGQLNTGELFF. The CDR3 DNA sequence: TGTGCCAGCAGTGAGTGGGGGCAACTGAACACCGGGGAGCTGTTTTTT. The full variable domain, with the rest looked up from reference TRBV25-1 and TRBJ2-2, is EADIYQTPRYLVIGTGKKITLECSQTMGHDKMYWYQQDPGMELHLIHYSYGVNSTEKGDLSSESTVSRIRTEHFPLTLESARPSHTSQYLCASSEWGQLNTGELFFGEGSRLTVL.

The table lists this clonotype with many counts. The rearrangement uses TRBV6-5 and TRBJ1-5; 8 nucleotides agree with TRBD1. Trimming took 2 bases from V and 5 from J; bases not matched to a gene: 2. CDR3 length: 14 amino acids. The germline CDR1 and CDR2 sequences are MNHEY and SVGAGI. The CDR3 here is CASSYGGQDQPQHF. The CDR3 coding sequence is TGTGCCAGCAGTTACGGGGGACAGGATCAGCCCCAGCATTTT.